The rows below give T cell receptor beta chains drawn from one sample of a study of blood T cell repertoires in COVID-19. Measured with immunoSEQ multiplex PCR; TCRdb has only the in-frame clones, and not every one. The sample has roughly 84,000 clones; 75% to 85% are singletons. Input material: peripheral blood. These receptors came from a woman in her thirties or forties with active or convalescent COVID-19. The CDR3 runs from the conserved cysteine through the conserved F or W. The order of the fields is V gene, D gene, clone size, J gene, CDR3 protein, CDR3 DNA. D genes are given only for firm matches. Only some rows state a clone size, as once, few, many or a class for expanded clones.

v_call: TRBV6-1; d_call: NA; clone_size: NA; j_call: TRBJ1-6; cdr3_aa: CASSEEGGLRSPLHF; cdr3_nt: TGTGCCAGCAGTGAAGAGGGAGGATTACGTTCACCCCTCCACTTT
v_call: TRBV10-3; d_call: TRBD2; clone_size: NA; j_call: TRBJ2-1; cdr3_aa: CAISEASGGSSYNEQFF; cdr3_nt: TGTGCCATCAGTGAAGCTAGCGGGGGGAGCTCCTACAATGAGCAGTTCTTC
v_call: TRBV10-3; d_call: NA; clone_size: few; j_call: TRBJ1-2; cdr3_aa: CAISEVTGTSNYGYTF; cdr3_nt: TGTGCCATCAGTGAGGTTACAGGGACCTCTAACTATGGCTACACCTTC
v_call: TRBV5-1; d_call: NA; clone_size: NA; j_call: TRBJ1-4; cdr3_aa: CASSVGSILGEKLFF; cdr3_nt: TGCGCCAGCAGCGTCGGGTCTATCCTGGGTGAAAAACTGTTTTTT
v_call: TRBV7-2; d_call: NA; clone_size: NA; j_call: TRBJ1-5; cdr3_aa: CASSAQAGGYSNQPQHF; cdr3_nt: TGTGCCAGCAGCGCCCAGGCTGGGGGGTATAGCAATCAGCCCCAGCATTTT
v_call: TRBV7-2; d_call: NA; clone_size: NA; j_call: TRBJ1-1; cdr3_aa: CASSLNTGSNTEAFF; cdr3_nt: TGTGCCAGCAGCTTAAATACAGGAAGTAACACTGAAGCTTTCTTT
v_call: TRBV11-2; d_call: NA; clone_size: NA; j_call: TRBJ2-7; cdr3_aa: CASSLGRAGSYEQYF; cdr3_nt: TGTGCCAGCAGCTTAGGCAGGGCGGGATCCTACGAGCAGTACTTC
v_call: TRBV6-6; d_call: NA; clone_size: NA; j_call: TRBJ1-6; cdr3_aa: CASSRRTANYNSPLHF; cdr3_nt: TGTGCCAGCAGTCGACGGACAGCCAACTATAATTCACCCCTCCACTTT
v_call: TRBV4-2; d_call: TRBD1; clone_size: NA; j_call: TRBJ2-7; cdr3_aa: CASSPAFGQGEEQYF; cdr3_nt: TGTGCCAGCAGCCCTGCCTTCGGACAGGGGGAAGAGCAGTACTTC
v_call: TRBV7-2; d_call: NA; clone_size: NA; j_call: TRBJ2-7; cdr3_aa: CASSLDLASYEQYF; cdr3_nt: TGTGCCAGCAGCTTAGACCTAGCCTCCTACGAGCAGTACTTC
v_call: TRBV5-5; d_call: NA; clone_size: NA; j_call: TRBJ2-3; cdr3_aa: CASSRTPISTDTQYF; cdr3_nt: TGTGCCAGCAGCCGCACACCGATAAGCACAGATACGCAGTATTTT
v_call: TRBV15; d_call: TRBD1; clone_size: NA; j_call: TRBJ2-4; cdr3_aa: CATSVRQGTVDIQYF; cdr3_nt: TGTGCCACCAGCGTGAGACAGGGGACGGTGGACATTCAGTACTTC
v_call: TRBV9; d_call: NA; clone_size: once; j_call: TRBJ1-1; cdr3_aa: CASSVVQGLPTEAFF; cdr3_nt: TGTGCCAGCAGCGTAGTACAGGGCTTACCCACTGAAGCTTTCTTT
v_call: TRBV6-4; d_call: NA; clone_size: NA; j_call: TRBJ2-5; cdr3_aa: CASSRSLEETQYF; cdr3_nt: TGTGCCAGCAGCCGCAGCCTAGAAGAGACCCAGTACTTC
v_call: TRBV7-2; d_call: NA; clone_size: NA; j_call: TRBJ2-7; cdr3_aa: CASSLGGGRGAEQYF; cdr3_nt: TGTGCCAGCAGCTTAGGGGGGGGGCGCGGGGCCGAGCAGTACTTC
v_call: TRBV3-1/TRBV3-2; d_call: NA; clone_size: NA; j_call: TRBJ2-7; cdr3_aa: CASSQGSAYEQYF; cdr3_nt: TGTGCCAGCAGCCAAGGCTCGGCCTACGAGCAGTACTTC
v_call: TRBV14; d_call: TRBD2; clone_size: NA; j_call: TRBJ2-1; cdr3_aa: CASSLRGGLYNEQFF; cdr3_nt: TGTGCCAGCAGCTTGCGGGGGGGCTTATACAATGAGCAGTTCTTC
v_call: TRBV5-6; d_call: TRBD2; clone_size: NA; j_call: TRBJ2-5; cdr3_aa: CASSFSGSGETQYF; cdr3_nt: TGTGCCAGCAGCTTTAGCGGGAGTGGGGAGACCCAGTACTTC
v_call: TRBV6-5; d_call: NA; clone_size: once; j_call: TRBJ2-2; cdr3_aa: CASTNSYTGELFF; cdr3_nt: TGTGCCAGCACCAACTCCTACACCGGGGAGCTGTTTTTT
v_call: TRBV6-6; d_call: NA; clone_size: NA; j_call: TRBJ2-1; cdr3_aa: CASSSGYNEQFF; cdr3_nt: TGTGCCAGCAGTTCCGGGTACAATGAGCAGTTCTTC
v_call: TRBV10-1; d_call: NA; clone_size: NA; j_call: TRBJ2-5; cdr3_aa: CASSESFSHPGQETQYF; cdr3_nt: TGCGCCAGCAGTGAGTCGTTCTCGCACCCGGGACAAGAGACCCAGTACTTC
v_call: TRBV2; d_call: TRBD1; clone_size: NA; j_call: TRBJ2-1; cdr3_aa: CASSLRDRGMDEQFF; cdr3_nt: TGTGCCAGCAGCCTCCGGGACAGGGGCATGGATGAGCAGTTCTTC
v_call: TRBV19; d_call: NA; clone_size: NA; j_call: TRBJ1-5; cdr3_aa: CASSIEAVYSNQPQHF; cdr3_nt: TGTGCCAGTAGTATTGAGGCGGTCTATAGCAATCAGCCCCAGCATTTT
v_call: TRBV9; d_call: NA; clone_size: NA; j_call: TRBJ2-7; cdr3_aa: CASSVDPVGTEEQYF; cdr3_nt: TGTGCCAGCAGCGTAGACCCGGTGGGTACGGAGGAGCAGTACTTC
v_call: TRBV19; d_call: TRBD2; clone_size: NA; j_call: TRBJ2-6; cdr3_aa: CASSIDQAGTGANVLTF; cdr3_nt: TGTGCCAGTAGTATAGATCAAGCGGGAACTGGGGCCAACGTCCTGACTTTC
v_call: TRBV28; d_call: TRBD1; clone_size: NA; j_call: TRBJ2-7; cdr3_aa: CASSPGQESYPDYEQYF; cdr3_nt: TGTGCCAGCAGTCCTGGACAGGAGTCGTACCCGGACTACGAGCAGTACTTC
v_call: TRBV4-3; d_call: NA; clone_size: NA; j_call: TRBJ2-3; cdr3_aa: CASSQDPASGPTDTQYF; cdr3_nt: TGCGCCAGCAGCCAAGATCCTGCCAGCGGGCCCACAGATACGCAGTATTTT
v_call: TRBV18; d_call: TRBD1; clone_size: NA; j_call: TRBJ1-1; cdr3_aa: CASSPQTGRTEAFF; cdr3_nt: TGTGCCAGCTCACCCCAGACAGGGCGGACTGAAGCTTTCTTT
v_call: TRBV6-2/TRBV6-3; d_call: NA; clone_size: NA; j_call: TRBJ2-7; cdr3_aa: CASSYPEGGEQYF; cdr3_nt: TGTGCCAGCAGTTATCCCGAGGGCGGCGAGCAGTACTTC
v_call: TRBV15; d_call: TRBD2; clone_size: NA; j_call: TRBJ2-7; cdr3_aa: CATSRDLASGRTSYEQYF; cdr3_nt: TGTGCCACCAGCAGAGATCTGGCTAGCGGGAGAACCTCCTACGAGCAGTACTTC
v_call: TRBV5-5; d_call: NA; clone_size: NA; j_call: TRBJ1-4; cdr3_aa: CASSFLRGAGEKLFF; cdr3_nt: TGTGCCAGCAGCTTCTTACGTGGGGCTGGGGAAAAACTGTTTTTT
v_call: TRBV29-1; d_call: NA; clone_size: NA; j_call: TRBJ2-1; cdr3_aa: CSVEDWTVNEQFF; cdr3_nt: TGCAGCGTTGAAGATTGGACAGTCAATGAGCAGTTCTTC
v_call: TRBV4-1; d_call: NA; clone_size: once; j_call: TRBJ1-1; cdr3_aa: CASSQAPMAAAFF; cdr3_nt: TGCGCCAGCAGCCAAGCCCCCATGGCGGCAGCTTTCTTT
v_call: TRBV28; d_call: TRBD2; clone_size: once; j_call: TRBJ2-7; cdr3_aa: CASSSSEGGPSYEQYF; cdr3_nt: TGTGCCAGCAGTTCCTCAGAGGGAGGGCCATCCTACGAGCAGTACTTC
v_call: TRBV5-4; d_call: TRBD2; clone_size: NA; j_call: TRBJ2-2; cdr3_aa: CASSQPSGSELFF; cdr3_nt: TGTGCCAGCAGCCAACCGAGCGGGAGTGAGCTGTTTTTT
v_call: TRBV18; d_call: NA; clone_size: NA; j_call: TRBJ1-2; cdr3_aa: CASSLAAALDGYTF; cdr3_nt: TGTGCCAGCTCACTCGCGGCAGCCCTCGATGGCTACACCTTC
v_call: TRBV19; d_call: TRBD2; clone_size: few; j_call: TRBJ2-1; cdr3_aa: CARGTSEYNEQFF; cdr3_nt: TGTGCCAGGGGGACTAGCGAATACAATGAGCAGTTCTTC
v_call: TRBV19; d_call: NA; clone_size: few; j_call: TRBJ2-2; cdr3_aa: CASSLEIGELFF; cdr3_nt: TGTGCCAGTAGCCTCGAGATCGGGGAGCTGTTTTTT
v_call: TRBV19; d_call: NA; clone_size: NA; j_call: TRBJ1-6; cdr3_aa: CASSRGTPGSPLHF; cdr3_nt: TGTGCCAGTAGTAGGGGCACGCCGGGTTCACCCCTCCACTTT
v_call: TRBV19; d_call: NA; clone_size: few; j_call: TRBJ2-7; cdr3_aa: CASSQGLLSSYEQYF; cdr3_nt: TGTGCCAGTAGTCAGGGACTTTTGAGCTCCTACGAGCAGTACTTC
v_call: TRBV5-1; d_call: NA; clone_size: few; j_call: TRBJ1-1; cdr3_aa: CASSLEGGQGAEAFF; cdr3_nt: TGCGCCAGCAGCCTGGAGGGGGGGCAAGGCGCTGAAGCTTTCTTT
v_call: TRBV5-4; d_call: TRBD2; clone_size: NA; j_call: TRBJ2-2; cdr3_aa: CASSLFTSGFTGELFF; cdr3_nt: TGTGCCAGCAGCTTGTTTACTAGCGGGTTCACCGGGGAGCTGTTTTTT
v_call: TRBV3-1/TRBV3-2; d_call: NA; clone_size: few; j_call: TRBJ2-2; cdr3_aa: CASSQGVVGELFF; cdr3_nt: TGTGCCAGCAGCCAAGGAGTTGTCGGGGAGCTGTTTTTT
v_call: TRBV19; d_call: NA; clone_size: once; j_call: TRBJ2-7; cdr3_aa: CASLGPANYEQYF; cdr3_nt: TGTGCCAGTCTGGGCCCCGCCAACTACGAGCAGTACTTC
v_call: TRBV7-2; d_call: NA; clone_size: once; j_call: TRBJ2-7; cdr3_aa: CASSLVLYEQYF; cdr3_nt: TGTGCCAGCAGCTTAGTACTATACGAGCAGTACTTC
v_call: TRBV12-3/TRBV12-4; d_call: NA; clone_size: NA; j_call: TRBJ2-5; cdr3_aa: CASSGAVGGTQYF; cdr3_nt: TGTGCCAGCAGTGGTGCGGTGGGGGGGACCCAGTACTTC
v_call: TRBV19; d_call: TRBD1; clone_size: NA; j_call: TRBJ1-1; cdr3_aa: CASTRDRGRRDTEAFF; cdr3_nt: TGTGCCAGTACCAGGGACAGGGGGCGCCGGGACACTGAAGCTTTCTTT
v_call: TRBV4-2; d_call: NA; clone_size: NA; j_call: TRBJ1-2; cdr3_aa: CASSQEVDSNYGYTF; cdr3_nt: TGTGCCAGCAGCCAAGAGGTGGACAGCAACTATGGCTACACCTTC
v_call: TRBV28; d_call: NA; clone_size: NA; j_call: TRBJ2-7; cdr3_aa: CASISTVSYEQYF; cdr3_nt: TGTGCCAGCATTTCGACAGTCTCCTACGAGCAGTACTTC